The T cell receptor beta chain described here comes from a study of CXCR3-negative and CXCR3-positive naive CD8 T cells. About the research overall: Cumulative TRB read yield was roughly 140 million, averaging about 1.5 +/- 0.3 million per library. Regarding the study as a whole: The TRBV-TRBJ usage of naive CXCR3-negative and CXCR3-positive cells was similar, but that of memory cells differed. TRB CDR3s were more hydrophobic in CXCR3-positive than in CXCR3-negative naive cells.

The CDR3 extends over 13 amino acids. Looked up from germline, CDR1 is MNHNY and CDR2 is SVGAGI (reference sequence). UMI-labeled TRB cDNA libraries were prepared by 5' RACE. TCRdb reprocessed the 5' RACE reads and stores each CDR3 protein as one record, lacking DNA. The listing records approximately 58,000 distinct CDR3 sequences. Naive CD8+ T cells showed a CD45RO-CCR7+CD27+CD95- phenotype. Comments on this clonotype: What it binds is not known.

The source of this sequence is a human donor in good health. Some clones in this sample may be carry-over from other donors' samples. The sample was naive CXCR3- CD8+ T cells from blood. Subset in this sample: CD45RO-CCR7+CD27+CD95- naive CD8+ T cells lacking CXCR3 (TNR3-). V is TRBV6-6 and J is TRBJ2-3; the TCRdb call, TRBD1, lacks DNA for checking. CDR3 protein: CASRGEDSGTQYF.